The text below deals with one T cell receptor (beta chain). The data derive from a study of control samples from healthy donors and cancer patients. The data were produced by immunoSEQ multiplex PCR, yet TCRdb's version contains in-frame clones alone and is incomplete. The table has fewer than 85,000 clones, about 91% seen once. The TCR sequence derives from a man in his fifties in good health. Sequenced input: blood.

The CDR3 protein is CASSDSRGSADSNQPQHF. The CDR3 bases are TGTGCCAGCAGCGATAGTAGGGGATCAGCCGATAGCAATCAGCCCCAGCATTTT. V and J are TRBV7-2 and TRBJ1-5, with a weak D call TRBD1 (5 bases). Trimming removed 5 bases at V and 0 bases at J, with 20 bases between. The CDR3 length is 18 residues. CDR1 and CDR2 from the germline V gene are SGHTA and FQGNSA.